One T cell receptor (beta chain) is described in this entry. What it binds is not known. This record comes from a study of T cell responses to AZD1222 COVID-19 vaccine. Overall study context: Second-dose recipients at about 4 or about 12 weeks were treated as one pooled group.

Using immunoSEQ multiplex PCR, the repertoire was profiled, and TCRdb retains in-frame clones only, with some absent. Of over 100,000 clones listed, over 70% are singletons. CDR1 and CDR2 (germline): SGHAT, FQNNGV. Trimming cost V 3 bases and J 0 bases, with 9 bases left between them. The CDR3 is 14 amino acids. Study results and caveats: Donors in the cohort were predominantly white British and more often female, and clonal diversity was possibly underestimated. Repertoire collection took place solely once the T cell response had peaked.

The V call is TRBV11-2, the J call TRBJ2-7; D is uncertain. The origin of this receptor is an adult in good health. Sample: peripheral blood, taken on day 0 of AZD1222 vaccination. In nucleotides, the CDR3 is TGTGCCAGCAGCTTCAACAGTCTCTCCTACGAGCAGTACTTC. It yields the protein CASSFNSLSYEQYF.